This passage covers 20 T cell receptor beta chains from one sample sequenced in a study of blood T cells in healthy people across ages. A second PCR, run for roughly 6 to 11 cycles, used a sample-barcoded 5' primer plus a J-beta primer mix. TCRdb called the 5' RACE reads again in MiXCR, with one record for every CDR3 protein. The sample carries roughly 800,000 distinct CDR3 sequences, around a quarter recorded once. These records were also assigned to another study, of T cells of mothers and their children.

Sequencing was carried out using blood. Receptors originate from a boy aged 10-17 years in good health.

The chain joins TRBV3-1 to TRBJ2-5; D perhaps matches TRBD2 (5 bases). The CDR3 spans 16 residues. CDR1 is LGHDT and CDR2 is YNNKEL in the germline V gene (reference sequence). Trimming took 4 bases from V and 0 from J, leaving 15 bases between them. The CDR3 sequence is CASSPRTRGDQETQYF. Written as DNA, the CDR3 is TGTGCCAGCAGCCCTCGGACCCGGGGTGACCAAGAGACCCAGTACTTC.

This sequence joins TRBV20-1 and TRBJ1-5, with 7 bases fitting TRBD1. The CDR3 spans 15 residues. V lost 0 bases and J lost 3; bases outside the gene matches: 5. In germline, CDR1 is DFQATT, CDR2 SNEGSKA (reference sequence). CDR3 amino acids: CSARDPTGPNQPQHF. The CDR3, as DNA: TGCAGTGCTAGAGACCCGACAGGGCCCAATCAGCCCCAGCATTTT.

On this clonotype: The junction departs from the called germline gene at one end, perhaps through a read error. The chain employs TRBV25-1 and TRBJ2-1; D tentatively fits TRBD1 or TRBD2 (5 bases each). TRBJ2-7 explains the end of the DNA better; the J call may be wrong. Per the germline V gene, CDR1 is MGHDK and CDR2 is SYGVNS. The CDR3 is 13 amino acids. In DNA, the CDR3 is TGTGCCACCTTGGGGGTGAGCTCCTACGGGCAGTACTTC. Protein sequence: CATLGVSSYGQYF.

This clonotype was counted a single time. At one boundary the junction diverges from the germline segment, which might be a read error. The chain's CDR3 is CATSRDQNTQFF. The CDR3 region has the DNA TGTGCCACCAGCAGAGATCAGAATACGCAGTTTTTT. The chain employs TRBV15 and TRBJ2-3; D gene unclear. The germline V gene has CDR1 LNHNV and CDR2 YYDKDF (reference sequence). This CDR3 is built from 12 residues.

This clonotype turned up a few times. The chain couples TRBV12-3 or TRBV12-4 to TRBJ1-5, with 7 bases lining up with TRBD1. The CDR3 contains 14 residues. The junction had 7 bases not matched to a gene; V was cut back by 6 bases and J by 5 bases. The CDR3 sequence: CASRERGQDQPQHF. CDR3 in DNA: TGTGCCAGCAGGGAAAGGGGGCAGGATCAGCCCCAGCATTTT.

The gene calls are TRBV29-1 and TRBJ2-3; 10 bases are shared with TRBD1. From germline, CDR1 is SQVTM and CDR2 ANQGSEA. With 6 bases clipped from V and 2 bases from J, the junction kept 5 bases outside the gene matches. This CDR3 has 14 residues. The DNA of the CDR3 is TGCAGCGTGTCCGGGACAGGGGACACAGATACGCAGTATTTT. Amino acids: CSVSGTGDTDTQYF.

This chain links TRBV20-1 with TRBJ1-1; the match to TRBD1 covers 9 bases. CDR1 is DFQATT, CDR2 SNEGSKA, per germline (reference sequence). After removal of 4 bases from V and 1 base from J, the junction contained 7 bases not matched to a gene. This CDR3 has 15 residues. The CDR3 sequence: CSAIRTGATNTEAFF. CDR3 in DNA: TGCAGTGCTATAAGGACAGGGGCGACGAACACTGAAGCTTTCTTT.

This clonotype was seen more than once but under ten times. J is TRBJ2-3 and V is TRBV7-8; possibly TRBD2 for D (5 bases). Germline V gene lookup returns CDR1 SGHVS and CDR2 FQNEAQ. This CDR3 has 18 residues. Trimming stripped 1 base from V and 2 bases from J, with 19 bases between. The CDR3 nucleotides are TGTGCCAGCAGCTTAGGGGGAGTTGGATTAGGAGTCACAGATACGCAGTATTTT. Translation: CASSLGGVGLGVTDTQYF.

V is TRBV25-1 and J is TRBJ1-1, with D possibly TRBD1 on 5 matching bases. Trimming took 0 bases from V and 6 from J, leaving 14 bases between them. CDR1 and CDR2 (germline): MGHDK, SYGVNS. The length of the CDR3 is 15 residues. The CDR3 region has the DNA TGTGCCAGCAGTGAATATGTGGGGGGTCGGCCTGAAGCTTTCTTT. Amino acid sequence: CASSEYVGGRPEAFF.

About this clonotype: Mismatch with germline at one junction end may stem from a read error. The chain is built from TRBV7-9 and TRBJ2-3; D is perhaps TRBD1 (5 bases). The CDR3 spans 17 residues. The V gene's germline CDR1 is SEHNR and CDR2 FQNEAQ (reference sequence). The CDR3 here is CAGSSNIMTVAPDTQYF. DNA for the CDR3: TGTGCCGGCAGCTCCAATATTATGACAGTAGCCCCAGATACGCAGTATTTT.

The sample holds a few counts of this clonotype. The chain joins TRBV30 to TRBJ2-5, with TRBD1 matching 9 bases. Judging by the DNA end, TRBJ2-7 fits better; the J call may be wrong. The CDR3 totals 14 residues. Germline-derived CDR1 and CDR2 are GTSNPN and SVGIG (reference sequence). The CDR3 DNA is TGTGCCTGGAGTAGAGGACAGGGGAAGAGCGAGCAGTACTTC. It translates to CAWSRGQGKSEQYF.

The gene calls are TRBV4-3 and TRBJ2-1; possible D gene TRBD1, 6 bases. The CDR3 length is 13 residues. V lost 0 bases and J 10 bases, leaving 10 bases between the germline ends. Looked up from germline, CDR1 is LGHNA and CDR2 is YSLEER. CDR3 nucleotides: TGCGCCAGCAGCCAAGATCAGGGGATGGAGCAGTTCTTC. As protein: CASSQDQGMEQFF.

The DNA for the CDR3 is TGTGCCAGCAGCCGGACTAGCGGGATTGACGAGCAGTACTTC. It specifies CASSRTSGIDEQYF. This chain joins TRBV7-9 and TRBJ2-7; 12 bases fit TRBD2. Germline assignment: CDR1 SEHNR and CDR2 FQNEAQ (reference sequence). CDR3 length equals 14 residues. The V and J ends lost 5 bases and 5 bases, in that order; junction bases with no gene match: 4.

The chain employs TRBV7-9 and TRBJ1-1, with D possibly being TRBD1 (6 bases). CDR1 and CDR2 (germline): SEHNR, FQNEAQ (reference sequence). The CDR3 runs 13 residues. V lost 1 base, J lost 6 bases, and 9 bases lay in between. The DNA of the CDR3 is TGTGCCAGCAGCTTAGTTGAGGGGGCTGAAGCTTTCTTT. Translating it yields CASSLVEGAEAFF.

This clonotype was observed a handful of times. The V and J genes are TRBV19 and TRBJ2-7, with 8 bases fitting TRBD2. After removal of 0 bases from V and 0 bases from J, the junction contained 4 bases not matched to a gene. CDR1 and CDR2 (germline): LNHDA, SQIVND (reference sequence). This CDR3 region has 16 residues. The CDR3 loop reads CASSIDTTSDSYEQYF. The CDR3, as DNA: TGTGCCAGTAGTATAGATACGACTAGCGACTCCTACGAGCAGTACTTC.

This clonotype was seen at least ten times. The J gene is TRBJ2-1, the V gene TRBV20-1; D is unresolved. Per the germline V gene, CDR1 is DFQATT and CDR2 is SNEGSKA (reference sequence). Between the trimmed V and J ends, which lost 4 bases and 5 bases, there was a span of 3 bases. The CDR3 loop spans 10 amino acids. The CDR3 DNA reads TGCAGTGCTACGGACAATGAGCAGTTCTTC. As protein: CSATDNEQFF.

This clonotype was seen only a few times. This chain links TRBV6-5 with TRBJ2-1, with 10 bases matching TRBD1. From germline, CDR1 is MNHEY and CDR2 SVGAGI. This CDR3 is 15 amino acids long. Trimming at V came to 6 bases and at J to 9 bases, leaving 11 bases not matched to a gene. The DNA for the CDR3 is TGTGCCAGCAGCAAGGGACAGGGGTCCGGTAGTGAGCAGTTCTTC. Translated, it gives CASSKGQGSGSEQFF.

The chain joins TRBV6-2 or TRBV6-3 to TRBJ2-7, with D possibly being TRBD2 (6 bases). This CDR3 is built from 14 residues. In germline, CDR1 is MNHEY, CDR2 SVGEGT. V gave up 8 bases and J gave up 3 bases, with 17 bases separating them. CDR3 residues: CASHDGSKFYEQYF. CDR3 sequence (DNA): TGTGCCAGCCACGACGGGAGTAAGTTCTACGAGCAGTACTTC.

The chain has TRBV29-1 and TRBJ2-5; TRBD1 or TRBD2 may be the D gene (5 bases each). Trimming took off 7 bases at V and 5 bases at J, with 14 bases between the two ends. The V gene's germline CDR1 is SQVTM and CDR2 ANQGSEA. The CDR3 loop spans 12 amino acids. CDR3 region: CSGRQGWETQYF. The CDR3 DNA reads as TGCAGCGGGAGGCAGGGTTGGGAGACCCAGTACTTC. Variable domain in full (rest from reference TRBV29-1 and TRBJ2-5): SAVISQKPSRDICQRGTSLTIQCQVDSQVTMMFWYRQQPGQSLTLIATANQGSEATYESGFVIDKFPISRPNLTFSTLTVSNMSPEDSSIYLCSGRQGWETQYFGPGTRLLVL.

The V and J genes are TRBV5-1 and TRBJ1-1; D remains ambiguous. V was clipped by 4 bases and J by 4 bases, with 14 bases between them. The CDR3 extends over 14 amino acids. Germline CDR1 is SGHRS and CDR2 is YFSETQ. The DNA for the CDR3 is TGCGCCAGCAGCCGTAACCGGGATATCACTGAAGCTTTCTTT. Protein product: CASSRNRDITEAFF.